The rows below give T cell receptor beta chains drawn from one sample of a study of OX40 agonist ivuxolimab in advanced cancers. The data were produced by immunoSEQ multiplex PCR, yet TCRdb's version contains in-frame clones alone and is incomplete. The sample has tens of thousands of clones, about 85% seen once. The material was CD4+ or CD8+ T cells sorted from blood, obtained in a trial of the OX40 agonist ivuxolimab. These receptors originate from an adult with an advanced solid tumor such as melanoma, head and neck, liver or kidney cancer. Both conserved end residues are part of each CDR3. Only part of the rows carry a size: once, few, many, or a class if the clone is expanded.

>TRBV5-1|.
CASSLGPGETQYF
>TRBV4-1|.
CASSQGHPGGHTIYF
>TRBV19|.
CASSIVFAGDTEAFF
>TRBV6-6|.
CASSYRALPLGEQYF
>TRBV6-6|.
CASSQTEYTQYF
>TRBV7-9|once
CASSSGFWDTEAFF
>TRBV18|.
CASSPGVGNQPQHF
>TRBV9|few
CASSDGTGGRETQYF
>TRBV5-1|.
CASSLLGGGDYEQYF
>TRBV18|.
CASSPSQGSSPGSGNTIYF
>TRBV7-9|.
CASSLGQGGRPFF
>TRBV19|.
CASSRRDPRGPEAFF
>TRBV2|.
CASSPRGGAGANVLTF
>TRBV25-1|.
CASKGQTPYYGYTF
>TRBV5-5|.
CASRPGEARYGYTF
>TRBV19|.
CASSIFGPANYGYTF
>TRBV14|once
CASSEQTNYGYTF
>TRBV29-1|once
CSVRLAGRDTQYF
>TRBV5-4|.
CASSSTGQPGQYF
>TRBV7-9|.
CASSSPAPQETQYF
>TRBV7-6|.
CASSYQTTGELFF
>TRBV5-6|.
CASSLDRHGYTF
>TRBV6-1|.
CASINREGGYTF
>TRBV6-5|once
CASRRTTGVGYTF
>TRBV5-8|.
CASSTGQSYNEQFF
>TRBV13|few
CASSLVWTATPEAFF
>TRBV25-1|.
CASSGPKGTKHTQYF
>TRBV6-4|.
CASNPGQGGGYTF
>TRBV5-1|.
CASSKGGQVNTGELFF
>TRBV5-6|few
CASSLGSDGYTF
>TRBV12-2|.
CASRPSYRGREYEQYF
>TRBV7-9|.
CASSLGGGRETQYF
>TRBV7-9|.
CASRTGDNYGYTF
>TRBV5-1|.
CASSFPQEGALNTEAFF
>TRBV5-1|.
CASSWPRTQGSETQYF
>TRBV6-5|.
CASSPRQGRDYGYTF
>TRBV5-1|.
CASSPDTGMNTEAFF
>TRBV11-2|.
CASSLRLRDEQFF
>TRBV19|.
CASSPRVGSPNEKLFF
>TRBV5-1|.
CASSLDLAGRSYEQYF
>TRBV9|.
CASSGARANYGYTF
>TRBV27|once
CASSLRGQGYMNTEAFF
>TRBV7-2|.
CASSFGGSSGNTIYF
>TRBV2|.
CASTGQQIMNTEAFF
>TRBV7-2|.
CASSETSVYEQYF
>TRBV19|.
CASSIEGRAFGGYTF
>TRBV6-1|.
CASSETHRYSFF
>TRBV9|.
CASSVGMQGNNSPLHF
>TRBV5-1|few
CASSLGSLAGGRETQYF
>TRBV2|.
CASSPDGWNTEAFF
>TRBV7-2|.
CASSLRYGAVEAFF
>TRBV7-3|.
CASSFGGTDTQYF
>TRBV9|.
CASSPGDTGIETQYF
>TRBV19|.
CASWRGGTGELFF
>TRBV5-1|.
CASSLTTDTQYF
>TRBV13|.
CASSLGRRANEKLFF
>TRBV5-1|.
CASSPLQEVNTEAFF
>TRBV6-5|.
CASSSGTGGYTF
>TRBV5-3|.
CARSLWVPGQPFYEQYF
>TRBV30|.
CAWKGIKNIQYF